This paragraph reports one T cell receptor beta chain. Antigen specificity is unknown. Across three donor pairs, the naive, memory, effector memory and TEMRA subsets were sequenced without stimulation. This table comes from immunoSEQ multiplex PCR, and its TCRdb copy is limited to in-frame clones, with some not included. There are tens of thousands of clones in the sample; approximately 97% occur only once, and 0.025% to 0.035% lies in the top ten. This sample is part of a study of siplizumab effects on memory and regulatory T cells. General study findings and limits: Siplizumab significantly brought down the alloreactive sequences that trace back to unstimulated CD4+ memory cells.

CDR1 is SGHTA and CDR2 is FQGNSA in the germline V gene. Losses at the gene ends were 5 bases for V and 2 bases for J; bases not matched to a gene: 8. The CDR3 extends over 16 amino acids. Specimen: naive CD4+ T cells sorted from blood. This chain joins TRBV7-2 and TRBJ2-5; 10 nucleotides match TRBD2. This sequence was found in a human donor in good health. The CDR3 protein is CASSVQLAGMQETQYF. CDR3 in DNA: TGTGCCAGCAGCGTCCAACTAGCGGGGATGCAAGAGACCCAGTACTTC.